The present T cell receptor beta chain was sequenced within a study of blood T cell repertoires in COVID-19. Study-wide context: Both acute and convalescent COVID-19 samples were obtained from the United States, Italy and Spain.

J gave up 8 bases and V 2 bases, and 9 bases lay outside the gene matches. Per the germline V gene, CDR1 is SGHTA and CDR2 is FQGNSA. This CDR3 has 15 amino acids. TCRdb's table, derived via immunoSEQ multiplex PCR, lists solely in-frame clones and lacks some. The top ten clones hold 3% of a sample with under 250,000 clones, 70% to 90% of them seen once. The chain uses TRBV7-2 and TRBJ2-1; 7 nucleotides match TRBD2. Sample: peripheral blood. The clonotype originates from a man between 18 and 29 years old with active or convalescent COVID-19. The CDR3 is CASSLRGGTGDEQFF. CDR3 nucleotide sequence: TGTGCCAGCAGCTTACGCGGGGGAACCGGGGATGAGCAGTTCTTC.